This T cell receptor (beta chain) was sequenced during a study of blood T cell repertoires in COVID-19. The data were produced by immunoSEQ multiplex PCR, yet TCRdb's version contains in-frame clones alone and is incomplete. The table has about 120,000 clones, roughly 85% seen once; the top ten hold about a sixth. This sequence originates from a woman of 80 years or more with active or convalescent COVID-19. Source material: peripheral blood.

CDR3 amino acids: CASSMRVHPTDTQYF. In DNA form, the CDR3 reads TGCGCCAGCAGCATGAGGGTCCATCCCACAGATACGCAGTATTTT. The genes are TRBV4-1 and TRBJ2-3, with D tentatively TRBD2 (5 bases). V shed 5 bases and J shed 2 bases, with 14 bases lying between them. The germline V gene encodes CDR1 MGHRA and CDR2 YSYEKL. The CDR3 is made up of 15 amino acids.